A selection of T cell receptor beta chains follows, all from one sample in a study of cytomegalovirus exposure and HLA in healthy donors. Clones were read by immunoSEQ multiplex PCR, and TCRdb kept only the in-frame ones, dropping some. The repertoire holds under 300,000 clones, about 90% seen once, with about 1.7% in the top ten. The sample comprised PBMCs. The receptors were sampled from a girl aged 2-10 years in good health and CMV-seronegative. The CDR3 runs from the conserved cysteine through the conserved F or W. D genes are given only for firm matches. Size is omitted from some rows. Given values are once, few, many or a class for expanded clones.

clone size | J gene | V gene | D gene | CDR3 protein | CDR3 DNA
NA | TRBJ1-6 | TRBV6-5 | NA | CASSSLQSFNSPLHF | TGTGCCAGCAGCAGTCTACAGTCATTCAATTCACCCCTCCACTTT
NA | TRBJ2-4 | TRBV5-4 | TRBD1 | CASSFRDRGRDINIQYF | TGTGCCAGCAGCTTTCGGGACAGGGGGCGCGATATAAACATTCAGTACTTC
NA | TRBJ2-6 | TRBV2 | NA | CASSRGRSGANVLTF | TGTGCCAGCAGCAGGGGGAGGTCTGGGGCCAACGTCCTGACTTTC
NA | TRBJ1-2 | TRBV5-8 | NA | CASSLAGTTNYGYTF | TGTGCCAGCAGCTTGGCAGGTACAACTAACTATGGCTACACCTTC
NA | TRBJ1-2 | TRBV6-1 | TRBD1 | CASKKDRTGAGYTF | TGTGCCAGCAAAAAGGACAGGACCGGGGCTGGCTACACCTTC
few | TRBJ1-1 | TRBV2 | NA | CASEDGGWNTEAFF | TGTGCCAGCGAAGATGGGGGGTGGAACACTGAAGCTTTCTTT
NA | TRBJ2-2 | TRBV18 | NA | CASSPPGFAGELFF | TGTGCCAGCTCACCTCCAGGGTTCGCCGGGGAGCTGTTTTTT
NA | TRBJ1-6 | TRBV5-1 | TRBD1 | CASGTDGSYNSPLHF | TGCGCCAGCGGGACAGACGGTTCCTATAATTCACCCCTCCACTTT
NA | TRBJ2-2 | TRBV7-6 | TRBD2 | CASSLAGYLAGETSGGELFF | TGTGCCAGCAGCTTAGCTGGGTACCTAGCGGGAGAGACATCCGGCGGGGAGCTGTTTTTT
NA | TRBJ2-7 | TRBV9 | TRBD1 | CASSVGGQGASEQYF | TGTGCCAGCAGCGTAGGGGGACAGGGGGCGTCCGAGCAGTACTTC
NA | TRBJ2-7 | TRBV2 | NA | CASSALERVGNSYEQYF | TGTGCCAGCAGTGCACTTGAGAGGGTGGGGAACTCCTACGAGCAGTACTTC
NA | TRBJ1-1 | TRBV7-9 | TRBD1 | CASSYEGAPFEAFF | TGTGCCAGCAGTTACGAGGGGGCCCCATTTGAAGCTTTCTTT
NA | TRBJ1-1 | TRBV6-1 | TRBD1 | CASITGGWNTEAFF | TGTGCCAGCATCACAGGGGGTTGGAACACTGAAGCTTTCTTT
NA | TRBJ1-5 | TRBV18 | NA | CASSGQRNQPQHF | TGTGCCAGCTCAGGACAGCGGAATCAGCCCCAGCATTTT
NA | TRBJ2-1 | TRBV30 | TRBD1 | CAWPRDSYNEQFF | TGTGCTTGGCCCCGGGACAGCTACAATGAGCAGTTCTTC
NA | TRBJ2-1 | TRBV23-1 | TRBD2 | CASSQKGLARCNEQFF | TGCGCCAGCAGTCAAAAAGGACTAGCCCGTTGCAATGAGCAGTTCTTC
NA | TRBJ2-1 | TRBV28 | TRBD2 | CASGGGTSYNEQFF | TGTGCCAGCGGCGGGGGGACCTCCTACAATGAGCAGTTCTTC
NA | TRBJ1-6 | TRBV2 | NA | CASSIAAASNSPLHF | TGTGCCAGCAGTATAGCGGCCGCTAGTAATTCACCCCTCCACTTT
NA | TRBJ1-1 | TRBV18 | NA | CASSPPSSSEAFF | TGTGCCAGCTCACCACCCTCTTCGTCGGAAGCTTTCTTT
NA | TRBJ1-1 | TRBV2 | TRBD1 | CASSVGTGEGTEAFF | TGTGCCAGCAGTGTAGGGACAGGGGAGGGCACTGAAGCTTTCTTT
NA | TRBJ1-6 | TRBV18 | NA | CASSPKQGSVSPLHF | TGTGCCAGCTCACCGAAACAGGGTAGTGTTTCACCCCTCCACTTT
NA | TRBJ2-6 | TRBV27 | TRBD1 | CASSATGGGANVLTF | TGTGCCAGCAGTGCCACAGGGGGTGGGGCCAACGTCCTGACTTTC
NA | TRBJ1-2 | TRBV6-1 | NA | CASSERTPYRNYGYTF | TGTGCCAGCAGTGAAAGGACACCCTACAGAAACTATGGCTACACCTTC
NA | TRBJ2-7 | TRBV13 | TRBD1 | CASSLYRGSYEQYF | TGTGCCAGCAGCTTATACAGGGGGAGCTACGAGCAGTACTTC